The 15 T cell receptor beta chains given below trace back to one sample, sequenced in a study of identical twins. Using its own MiXCR run on the 5' RACE reads, TCRdb lists one record per CDR3 protein. The sample consists of hundreds of thousands of distinct CDR3 sequences, roughly 20% of them appearing once. This sample also belongs to another study, concerning T cells expressing NK-cell markers.

The specimen sequenced was PBMCs. Every receptor here comes from a woman under 30 in good health.

The chain recombines TRBV24-1 with TRBJ2-2, with 8 positions matching TRBD1. Germline values: CDR1 KGHDR, CDR2 SFDVKD. CDR3 size: 15 residues. The trim removed 6 bases at V and 4 bases at J, leaving 6 bases unmatched. CDR3 nucleotides: TGTGCCACCAGTCAGACCGGGACAGGCACCGGGGAGCTGTTTTTT. It translates to CATSQTGTGTGELFF.

The chain joins TRBV7-6 to TRBJ2-3; 8 positions agree with TRBD2. Germline V gene lookup returns CDR1 SGHVS and CDR2 FNYEAQ. V shed 5 bases and J 10 bases; nucleotides not matched to a gene: 11. The CDR3 loop spans 14 amino acids. The CDR3 bases are TGTGCCAGCAGCCTCTCGGGTCTAGCGGGTTCGCAGTATTTT. It codes for CASSLSGLAGSQYF.

In this sample, this clonotype turned up a few times. V is TRBV13 and J is TRBJ2-7; 7 bases agree with TRBD2. There are 14 residues in the CDR3. With V trimmed by 5 bases and J by 2 bases, 6 bases remained unmatched. CDR1 is PRHDT, CDR2 FYEKMQ, per germline (reference sequence). The CDR3 is CASSIGGLPYEQYF. The CDR3 DNA reads as TGTGCCAGCAGCATCGGGGGACTACCCTACGAGCAGTACTTC. Full variable domain (remainder filled in from reference TRBV13 and TRBJ2-7): AAGVIQSPRHLIKEKRETATLKCYPIPRHDTVYWYQQGPGQDPQFLISFYEKMQSDKGSIPDRFSAQQFSDYHSELNMSSLELGDSALYFCASSIGGLPYEQYFGPGTRLTVT.

The chain recombines TRBV30 with TRBJ2-7, with D tentatively TRBD2 (5 bases). V dropped 2 bases and J dropped 4 bases, with 12 bases sitting between them. This CDR3 has 13 residues. Germline loops: CDR1 GTSNPN, CDR2 SVGIG (reference sequence). The CDR3 reads CAWSSGILYEQYF. The CDR3 DNA is TGTGCCTGGAGTTCGGGAATCCTATACGAGCAGTACTTC.

As to this clonotype: The CDR3 ends on some other residue instead of the conserved phenylalanine or tryptophan, so this is likely a read error. The DNA is omitted, as the CDR3 cannot be located on it reliably, and the CDR3 follows TCRdb's listing. The chain has TRBV5-5 and TRBJ1-4. CDR1 is SGHKS and CDR2 is YYEKEE in the germline V gene (reference sequence). The CDR3 has 14 residues if both end residues are counted. This chain's CDR3 is CAMSPGLLCWALLC.

The V gene is TRBV30, the J gene TRBJ1-2; 7 bases align to TRBD1. CDR3 size: 13 residues. CDR1 is GTSNPN and CDR2 is SVGIG in the germline V gene (reference sequence). Trimming at V came to 6 bases and at J to 2 bases, leaving 6 bases not matched to a gene. CDR3 bases: TGTGCCTGTCGACAGGGCCCGAACTATGGCTACACCTTC. Its translation: CACRQGPNYGYTF.

This clonotype has only a few counts. The V call is TRBV29-1, the J call TRBJ1-1; 8 bases match TRBD1. The length of the CDR3 is 15 residues. Germline CDR1 is SQVTM and CDR2 is ANQGSEA. V shed 7 bases, J shed 5 bases, and the junction held 15 bases outside the gene matches. Written as DNA, the CDR3 is TGCAGCGGTATCTACGACAGGGGTGGGGGTACTGAAGCTTTCTTT. Amino acids: CSGIYDRGGGTEAFF.

This clonotype occurred many times. At one end the junction does not follow the germline gene, possibly because of a read error. The genes are TRBV5-1 and TRBJ2-7; D might be TRBD2 (5 bases). Germline-derived CDR1 and CDR2 are SGHRS and YFSETQ. This CDR3 has 13 residues. CDR3 protein: CASSLSSSYEQYF. For the CDR3, the DNA is TGTGCCAGCAGTTTGTCTAGCAGCTACGAGCAGTACTTC.

A word on this clonotype: The junction does not match germline at one end; this may be a read error. The chain joins TRBV2 to TRBJ2-1; TRBD1 or TRBD2 may be the D gene (5 bases each). The CDR3 contains 12 residues. CDR1 is SNHLY, CDR2 FYNNEI, per germline. DNA of the CDR3: TGCGCCGGGACCCGGAATAGCAATGAGCAGTTCTTC. This codes for CAGTRNSNEQFF.

The chain recombines TRBV29-1 with TRBJ2-1; the D gene is possibly TRBD1 (5 bases). Per germline, CDR1 SQVTM and CDR2 ANQGSEA. The CDR3 is 13 residues long. The V gene lost 2 bases and the J gene lost 5 bases, with 10 bases spanning the gap. The CDR3 DNA is TGCAGCGTTGAATGGCAGGGAAACAATGAGCAGTTCTTC. Translated, it gives CSVEWQGNNEQFF.

This clonotype was seen a few times. The chain is built from TRBV7-7 and TRBJ2-1; 11 bases are shared with TRBD2. The CDR3 has 15 amino acids. Trimming cost V 1 base and J 8 bases; bases outside gene matches: 4. CDR1 SSHAT and CDR2 FNYEAQ come from the germline V gene (reference sequence). The CDR3 bases are TGTGCCAGCAGCTTAGAAACTAGCGGGAGCTATGAGCAGTTCTTC. It is translated as CASSLETSGSYEQFF.

This clonotype occurred many times. The CDR3 nucleotides read TGCGCCAGCAGCCACGGTGAATCGTACACTGAAGCTTTCTTT. This encodes CASSHGESYTEAFF. This rearrangement joins TRBV4-3 to TRBJ1-1; D ambiguous. This CDR3 region has 14 residues. CDR1 is LGHNA, CDR2 YSLEER, per germline. Trimming removed 3 bases from V and 3 bases from J, with 11 bases in between.

The genes are TRBV12-5 and TRBJ2-1, with 7 bases that match TRBD1. The CDR3 runs to 17 residues. Per germline, CDR1 LGHNT and CDR2 FRNRAP. Trimming removed 4 bases from V and 0 bases from J; junction bases left unmatched: 9. The chain's CDR3 is CASGSGTRGNSYNEQFF. The CDR3 DNA is TGTGCTAGTGGTTCCGGAACCAGGGGGAACTCCTACAATGAGCAGTTCTTC.

In DNA, the CDR3 is TGCGCCAGCAGCTTGTATCGGTCGAACACCGGGGAGCTGTTTTTT. Translating it yields CASSLYRSNTGELFF. This chain connects TRBV5-1 to TRBJ2-2; the D is unclear. Trimming shortened V by 1 base and J by 0 bases, and 7 bases separated the two germline ends. CDR3 size: 15 residues. Looked up from germline, CDR1 is SGHRS and CDR2 is YFSETQ.

This clonotype has just a few counts. The chain couples TRBV7-9 to TRBJ1-5; no clear D gene. The CDR3 totals 12 residues. V lost 1 base to trimming and J lost 6 bases, with 4 bases between them. The germline V gene encodes CDR1 SEHNR and CDR2 FQNEAQ (reference sequence). CDR3: CASSLDIQPQHF. The CDR3 DNA reads TGTGCCAGCAGCTTAGATATTCAGCCCCAGCATTTT.